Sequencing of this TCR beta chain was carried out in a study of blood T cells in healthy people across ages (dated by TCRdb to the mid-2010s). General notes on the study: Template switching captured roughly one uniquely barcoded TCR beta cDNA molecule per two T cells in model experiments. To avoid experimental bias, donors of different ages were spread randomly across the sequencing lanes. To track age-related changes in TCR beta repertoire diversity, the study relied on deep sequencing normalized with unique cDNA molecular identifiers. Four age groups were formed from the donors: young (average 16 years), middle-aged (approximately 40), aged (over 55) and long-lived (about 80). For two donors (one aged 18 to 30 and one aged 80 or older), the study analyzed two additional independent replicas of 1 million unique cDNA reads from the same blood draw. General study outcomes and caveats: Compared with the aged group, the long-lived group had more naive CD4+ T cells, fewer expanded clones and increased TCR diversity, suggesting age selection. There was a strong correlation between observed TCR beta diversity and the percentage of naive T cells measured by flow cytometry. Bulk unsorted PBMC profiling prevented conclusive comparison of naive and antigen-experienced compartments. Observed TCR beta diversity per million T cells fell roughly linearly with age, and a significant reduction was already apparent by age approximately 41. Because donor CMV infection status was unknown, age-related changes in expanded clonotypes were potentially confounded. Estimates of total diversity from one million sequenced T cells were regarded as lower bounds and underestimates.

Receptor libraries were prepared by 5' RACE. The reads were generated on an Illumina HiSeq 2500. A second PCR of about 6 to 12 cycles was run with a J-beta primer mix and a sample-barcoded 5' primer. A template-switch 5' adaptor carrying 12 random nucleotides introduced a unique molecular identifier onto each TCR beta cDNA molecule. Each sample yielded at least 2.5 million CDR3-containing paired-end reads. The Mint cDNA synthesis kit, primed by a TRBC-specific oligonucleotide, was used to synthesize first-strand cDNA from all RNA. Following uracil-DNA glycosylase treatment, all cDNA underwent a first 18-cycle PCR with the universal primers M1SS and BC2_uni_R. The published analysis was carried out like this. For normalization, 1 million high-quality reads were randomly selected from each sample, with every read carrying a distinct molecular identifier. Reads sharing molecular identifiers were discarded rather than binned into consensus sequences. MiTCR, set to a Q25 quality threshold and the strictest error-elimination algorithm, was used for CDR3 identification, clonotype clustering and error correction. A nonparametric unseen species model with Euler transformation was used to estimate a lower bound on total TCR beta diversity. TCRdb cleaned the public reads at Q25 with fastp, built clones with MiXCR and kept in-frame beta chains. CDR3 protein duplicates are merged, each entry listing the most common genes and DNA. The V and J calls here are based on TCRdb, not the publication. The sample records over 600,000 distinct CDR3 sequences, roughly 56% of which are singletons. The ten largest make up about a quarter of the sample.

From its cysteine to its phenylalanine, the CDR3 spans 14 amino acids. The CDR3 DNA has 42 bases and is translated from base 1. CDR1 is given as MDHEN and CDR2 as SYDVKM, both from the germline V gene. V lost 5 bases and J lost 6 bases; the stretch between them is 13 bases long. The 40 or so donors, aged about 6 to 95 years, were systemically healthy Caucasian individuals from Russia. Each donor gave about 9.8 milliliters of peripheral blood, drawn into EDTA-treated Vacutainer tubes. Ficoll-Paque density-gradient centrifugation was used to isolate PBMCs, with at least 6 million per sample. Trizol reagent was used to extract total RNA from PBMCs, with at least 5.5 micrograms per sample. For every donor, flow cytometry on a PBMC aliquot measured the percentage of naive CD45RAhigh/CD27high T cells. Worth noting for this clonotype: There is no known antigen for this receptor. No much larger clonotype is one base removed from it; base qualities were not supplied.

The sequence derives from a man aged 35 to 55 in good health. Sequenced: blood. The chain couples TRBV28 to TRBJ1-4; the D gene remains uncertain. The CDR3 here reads CASSLNFGDEKLFF. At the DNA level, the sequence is TGTGCCAGCAGTCTTAACTTCGGGGATGAAAAACTGTTTTTT.